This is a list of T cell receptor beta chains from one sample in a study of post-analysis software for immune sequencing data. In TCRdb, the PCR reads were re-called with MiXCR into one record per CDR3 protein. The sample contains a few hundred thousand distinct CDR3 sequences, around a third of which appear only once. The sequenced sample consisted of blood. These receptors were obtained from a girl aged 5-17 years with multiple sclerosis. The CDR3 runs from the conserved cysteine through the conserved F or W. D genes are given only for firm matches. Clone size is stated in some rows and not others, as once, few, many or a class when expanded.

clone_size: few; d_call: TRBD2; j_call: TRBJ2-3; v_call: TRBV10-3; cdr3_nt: TGTGCCATCAGCTCTCCAGCGGGGGGGCGAAATACGCAGTATTTT; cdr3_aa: CAISSPAGGRNTQYF
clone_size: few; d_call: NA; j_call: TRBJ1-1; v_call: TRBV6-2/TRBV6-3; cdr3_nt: TGTGCCAGCAGCCCACCATGGGACACTGAAGCTTTCTTT; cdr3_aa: CASSPPWDTEAFF
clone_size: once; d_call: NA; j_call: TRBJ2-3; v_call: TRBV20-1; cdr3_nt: TGCAGTGCTAAGGGGGCGCGGGGCCGCACAGATACGCAGTATTTT; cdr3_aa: CSAKGARGRTDTQYF
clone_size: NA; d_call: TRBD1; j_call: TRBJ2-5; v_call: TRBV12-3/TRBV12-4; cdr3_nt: TGTGCCAGCAGTAAGGACAGGGAAGAGACCCAGTACTTC; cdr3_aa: CASSKDREETQYF
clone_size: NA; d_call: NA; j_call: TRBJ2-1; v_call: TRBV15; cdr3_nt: TGTGCCACCAGCAGAGATATGGGGAATGAGCAGTTCTTC; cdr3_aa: CATSRDMGNEQFF
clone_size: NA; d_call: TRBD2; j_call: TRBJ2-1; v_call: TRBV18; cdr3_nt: TGTGCCAGCTCCCAAGCCGGGACTAGCAAGAATGAGCAGTTCTTC; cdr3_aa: CASSQAGTSKNEQFF
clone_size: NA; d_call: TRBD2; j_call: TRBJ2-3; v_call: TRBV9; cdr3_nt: TGTGCCAGCAGCGGTAGCGGGGCAACAGATACGCAGTATTTT; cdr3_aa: CASSGSGATDTQYF
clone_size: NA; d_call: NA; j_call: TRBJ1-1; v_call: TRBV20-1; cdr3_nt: TGCAGTGCTAGAAGAGGGGCGGGGAACACTGAAGCTTTCTTT; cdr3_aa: CSARRGAGNTEAFF
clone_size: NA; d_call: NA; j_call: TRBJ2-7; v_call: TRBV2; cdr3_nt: TGTGCCAGCAGACGCCTCGGGCAGGGCAACTACGAGCAGTACTTC; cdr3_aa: CASRRLGQGNYEQYF
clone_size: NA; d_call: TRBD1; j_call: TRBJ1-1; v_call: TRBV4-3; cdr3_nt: TGCGCCAGCAGCCCCTTAGGGACAGGGAAAGCTTTCTTT; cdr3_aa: CASSPLGTGKAFF